This T cell receptor beta chain derives from a study of blood T cell repertoires in COVID-19. Across the whole study: Italy, Spain and the United States were the sources of the convalescent and acute COVID-19 samples.

Original data processing: Reference gene primer amplification yielded estimated nucleated cell counts. Sequencing used immunoSEQ multiplex PCR; TCRdb keeps in-frame clones, though not all of them. The V and J calls and clone size are taken from that table; D and trimming were inferred from the DNA. The sample yields 150,000 to 200,000 clones, around four fifths seen once. Followed over time, Seattle patients had been enrolled while infection was active. As regards this clone: Other DNA sequences in the sample encode the same CDR3.

With 0 bases clipped from V and 4 bases from J, the junction kept 3 bases outside the gene matches. CDR3 length: 15 residues. The germline V gene has CDR1 SGHRS and CDR2 YFSETQ. The sample consisted of peripheral blood. This receptor was taken from a woman between 65 and 79 years old with COVID-19, enrolled during active disease. The V gene is TRBV5-1, the J gene TRBJ2-1; the match to TRBD2 covers 8 bases. The CDR3 DNA sequence: TGCGCCAGCAGCTTGGCCAGCGGGAGTTACAATGAGCAGTTCTTC. Its translation: CASSLASGSYNEQFF.